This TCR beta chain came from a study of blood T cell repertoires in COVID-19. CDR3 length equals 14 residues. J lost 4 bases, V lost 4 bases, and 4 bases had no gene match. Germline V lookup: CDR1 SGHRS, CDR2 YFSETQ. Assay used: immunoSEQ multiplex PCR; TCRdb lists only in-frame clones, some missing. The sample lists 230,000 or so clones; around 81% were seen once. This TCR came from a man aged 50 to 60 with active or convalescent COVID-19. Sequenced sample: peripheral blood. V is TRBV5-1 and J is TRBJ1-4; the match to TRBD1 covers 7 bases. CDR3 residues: CASSDTGVNEKLFF. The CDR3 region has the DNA TGCGCCAGCAGCGACACAGGGGTTAATGAAAAACTGTTTTTT. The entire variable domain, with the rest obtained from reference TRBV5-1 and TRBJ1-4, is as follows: KAGVTQTPRYLIKTRGQQVTLSCSPISGHRSVSWYQQTPGQGLQFLFEYFSETQRNKGNFPGRFSGRQFSNSRSEMNVSTLELGDSALYLCASSDTGVNEKLFFGSGTQLSVL.